These 13 T cell receptor beta chains share one sample of origin, sequenced in a study of tumor and adjacent non-tumor tissue in lung cancer. RNA was extracted from bulk tissue without any cell sorting. The normal lung tissue was taken more than 3 cm from the tumor edge. A modified ARM-PCR protocol with three rounds of nested PCR amplified TCRbeta. TCRdb re-derived calls from the multiplex PCR reads in MiXCR, one entry per CDR3 protein. The sample holds tens of thousands of distinct CDR3 sequences, more than 55% seen once. The sample was distant non-tumor lung tissue. All receptors derive from a woman in her 70s with non-small cell lung cancer.

About this clonotype: At one end, the junction sequence differs from germline, possibly due to a read error. This chain uses TRBV29-1 with TRBJ2-7; no clear D. Germline values: CDR1 SQVTM, CDR2 ANQGSEA. The CDR3 is 12 residues long. The CDR3 region has the DNA TGCAGCGTTGAACTCCCAAGTTACGAGCACTACTTC. It codes for CSVELPSYEHYF.

To note about this clonotype: At one end, the junction sequence differs from germline, possibly due to a read error. The CDR3 sequence: CSVANSGNEQLF. CDR3 in DNA: TGCAGCGTTGCAAATAGCGGGAATGAGCAATTATTC. V is TRBV29-1 and J is TRBJ2-1; 8 nucleotides line up with TRBD2. The CDR3 contains 12 residues. CDR1 is SQVTM and CDR2 is ANQGSEA in the germline V gene.

Remarks on this clonotype: One end of the junction does not line up with germline, which may come from a read error. The rearrangement uses TRBV11-1 and TRBJ2-1; perhaps TRBD1 as D (6 bases). The CDR3 is 13 amino acids. CDR1 and CDR2 from the germline V gene are SGHAT and FQDESV (reference sequence). The CDR3 is CASSYHSRGEQFF. The CDR3 bases are TGTGCAAGCAGTTACCATTCCAGGGGTGAGCAGTTCTTC. The complete variable domain, with remaining parts taken from reference TRBV11-1 and TRBJ2-1, reads EAEVAQSPRYKITEKSQAVAFWCDPISGHATLYWYRQILGQGPELLVQFQDESVVDDSQLPKDRFSAERLKGVDSTLKIQPAELGDSAMYLCASSYHSRGEQFFGPGTRLTVL.

Regarding this clonotype: A read error is likely, as this CDR3 ends without the conserved phenylalanine or tryptophan. The V and J genes are TRBV11-1 and TRBJ2-1; TRBD2 aligns across 8 bases. The CDR3 has 16 amino acids. Looked up from germline, CDR1 is SGHAT and CDR2 is FQDESV (reference sequence). CDR3 nucleotide sequence: TGTGCCAGCACCTTAGCCCTAGCGGGCCTGTACGATGAGCAGTTCTTA. Its translation is CASTLALAGLYDEQFL.

Of note for this clonotype: A read error is possible here, since a much larger clone lies one base away. The chain has TRBV28 and TRBJ1-2; D is unresolved. The germline gives CDR1 MDHEN, CDR2 SYDVKM. The CDR3 is 11 amino acids. The CDR3 DNA reads TGTGCCAGCAGTTTCGAATATGGCTACGCCTTC. The encoded protein is CASSFEYGYAF.

Of note for this clonotype: A read error may produce the germline difference seen at one junction end. Here the CDR3 DNA reads TGTACCAGCAATTTGATGCGGGAGGGGAGATACAATGAGCAGTTCTTC. It is translated as CTSNLMREGRYNEQFF. The V and J genes are TRBV28 and TRBJ2-1; 9 nucleotides match TRBD2. The CDR3 length is 16 residues. The germline CDR1 and CDR2 sequences are MDHEN and SYDVKM.

This clonotype occurred many times. This chain links TRBV30 with TRBJ1-2; D may be TRBD1 (5 bases). The CDR3 runs to 13 residues. V lost 2 bases to trimming and J lost 8 bases, with 15 bases between them. Per germline, CDR1 GTSNPN and CDR2 SVGIG (reference sequence). As DNA, the CDR3 is TGTGCCTGGAGTCGCATCAGGGAATCAGGCTACACCTTC. Its protein product is CAWSRIRESGYTF.

To note about this clonotype: Sequence at one end of the junction differs from germline and may be a read error. The rearrangement uses TRBV28 and TRBJ1-5; no clear D. CDR1 and CDR2 (germline): MDHEN, SYDVKM. The CDR3 is 12 amino acids. CDR3 nucleotides: TGTGTCAGCAAAAGGAGCAATCAGCCCCAGCATTTT. Translated: CVSKRSNQPQHF.

In the case of this clonotype: At one end the junction does not follow the germline gene, possibly because of a read error. The chain has TRBV20-1 and TRBJ2-1; no reliable D call. This CDR3 comprises 15 residues. The V gene's germline CDR1 is DFQATT and CDR2 SNEGSKA (reference sequence). The DNA for the CDR3 is TGCAGTGCTAGAGCCGGCAGTCGAGCTTCCAATGAGCATTTCTTC. Translated, it gives CSARAGSRASNEHFF.

As to this clonotype: The junction does not match germline at one end; this may be a read error. The rearrangement joins TRBV12-3 or TRBV12-4 to TRBJ2-7; D gene uncertain. The CDR3 is 16 amino acids. CDR3 in amino acids: CVSSIRSLPAPSEQYF. The CDR3 DNA reads TGTGTCAGCAGTATCCGGTCCCTACCTGCCCCTAGTGAGCAGTACTTC.

The rearrangement links TRBV19 to TRBJ2-2, with 9 bases lining up with TRBD2. V lost 3 bases and J lost 8; bases outside the gene matches: 10. Germline V gene sequence: CDR1 LNHDA, CDR2 SQIVND (reference sequence). The CDR3 consists of 16 residues. This CDR3 is CASSMGLAEMSGELFF. The CDR3 DNA sequence: TGTGCCAGTAGTATGGGACTAGCAGAGATGTCGGGGGAGCTGTTTTTT.

This clonotype was detected a few times. The rearrangement joins TRBV28 to TRBJ2-7; 7 bases agree with TRBD2. The CDR3 consists of 14 residues. V was clipped by 3 bases and J by 2 bases; unmatched bases: 4. CDR1 is MDHEN and CDR2 is SYDVKM in the germline V gene. The CDR3 bases are TGTGCCAGCAGTTTCTCGGGGGGTGCCTACGAGCAGTACTTC. Translated, it gives CASSFSGGAYEQYF.

Points on this clonotype: A much larger clonotype is one base distant, so this may be a read error. This chain joins TRBV20-1 and TRBJ1-6; the D gene is possibly TRBD1 (5 bases). The CDR3 spans 15 residues. Trimming pared 0 bases from V and 9 bases from J, leaving 15 bases between. Germline loops: CDR1 DFQATT, CDR2 SNEGSKA (reference sequence). The CDR3 protein is CSAREMFRGASPLHF. The CDR3 region has the DNA TGCAGTGCTAGAGAGATGTTCCGTGGGGCTTCACCCCTCCACTTT.